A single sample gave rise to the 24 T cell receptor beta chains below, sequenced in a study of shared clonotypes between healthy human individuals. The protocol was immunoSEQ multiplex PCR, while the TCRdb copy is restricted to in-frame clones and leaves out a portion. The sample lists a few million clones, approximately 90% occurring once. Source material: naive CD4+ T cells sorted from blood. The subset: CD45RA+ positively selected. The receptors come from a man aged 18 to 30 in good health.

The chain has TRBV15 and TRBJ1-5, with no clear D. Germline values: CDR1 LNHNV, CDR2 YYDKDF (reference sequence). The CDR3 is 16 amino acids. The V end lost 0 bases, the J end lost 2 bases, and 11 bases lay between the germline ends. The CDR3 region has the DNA TGTGCCACCAGCAGAGATGGGCGGGGTCGCAATCAGCCCCAGCATTTT. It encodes CATSRDGRGRNQPQHF. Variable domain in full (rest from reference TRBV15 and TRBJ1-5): DAMVIQNPRYQVTQFGKPVTLSCSQTLNHNVMYWYQQKSSQAPKLLFHYYDKDFNNEADTPDNFQSRRPNTSFCFLDIRSPGLGDTAMYLCATSRDGRGRNQPQHFGDGTRLSIL.

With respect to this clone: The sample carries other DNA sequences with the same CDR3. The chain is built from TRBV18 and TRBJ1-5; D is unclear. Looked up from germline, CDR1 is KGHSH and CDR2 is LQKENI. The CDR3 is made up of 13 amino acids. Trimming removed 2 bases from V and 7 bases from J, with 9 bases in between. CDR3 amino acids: CASSPAGGQPQHF. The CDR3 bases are TGTGCCAGCTCACCAGCTGGCGGCCAGCCCCAGCATTTT.

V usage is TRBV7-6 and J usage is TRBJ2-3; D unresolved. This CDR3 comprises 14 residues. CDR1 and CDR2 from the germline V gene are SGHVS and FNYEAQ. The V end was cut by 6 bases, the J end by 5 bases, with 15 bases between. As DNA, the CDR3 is TGTGCCAGCAGTCGCATGGGTTCGGGAGATACGCAGTATTTT. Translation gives CASSRMGSGDTQYF. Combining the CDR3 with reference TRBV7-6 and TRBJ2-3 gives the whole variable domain GAGVSQSPRYKVTKRGQDVALRCDPISGHVSLYWYRQALGQGPEFLTYFNYEAQQDKSGLPNDRFSAERPEGSISTLTIQRTEQRDSAMYRCASSRMGSGDTQYFGPGTRLTVL.

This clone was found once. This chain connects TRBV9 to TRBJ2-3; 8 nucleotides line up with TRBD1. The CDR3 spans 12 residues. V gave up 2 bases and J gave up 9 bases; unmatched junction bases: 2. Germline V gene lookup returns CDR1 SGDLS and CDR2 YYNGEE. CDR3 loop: CASSVDRGTQYF. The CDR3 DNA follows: TGTGCCAGCAGCGTTGACAGGGGAACGCAGTATTTT. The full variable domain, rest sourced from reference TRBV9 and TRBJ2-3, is DSGVTQTPKHLITATGQRVTLRCSPRSGDLSVYWYQQSLDQGLQFLIQYYNGEERAKGNILERFSAQQFPDLHSELNLSSLELGDSALYFCASSVDRGTQYFGPGTRLTVL.

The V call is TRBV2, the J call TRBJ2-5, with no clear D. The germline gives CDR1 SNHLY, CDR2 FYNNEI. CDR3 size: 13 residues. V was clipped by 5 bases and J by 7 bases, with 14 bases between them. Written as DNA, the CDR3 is TGTGCCAGCAGTTTCGCTACCGCCGGGACCCAGTACTTC. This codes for CASSFATAGTQYF.

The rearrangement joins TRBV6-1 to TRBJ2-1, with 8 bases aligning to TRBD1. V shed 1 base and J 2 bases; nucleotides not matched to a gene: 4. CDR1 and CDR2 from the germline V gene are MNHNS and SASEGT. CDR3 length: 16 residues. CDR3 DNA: TGTGCCAGCAGTGAAGTAACAGGGGGGACCTACAATGAGCAGTTCTTC. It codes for CASSEVTGGTYNEQFF.

CDR3 residues: CASSLVQGSHEQYF. CDR3 DNA sequence: TGTGCCAGCAGCTTGGTCCAGGGCTCGCACGAGCAGTACTTC. The chain recombines TRBV5-4 with TRBJ2-7, with D possibly matching TRBD1 (5 bases). This CDR3 is 14 amino acids long. V gave up 0 bases and J gave up 5 bases, with 12 bases separating them. Looked up from germline, CDR1 is SGHNT and CDR2 is YYREEE (reference sequence).

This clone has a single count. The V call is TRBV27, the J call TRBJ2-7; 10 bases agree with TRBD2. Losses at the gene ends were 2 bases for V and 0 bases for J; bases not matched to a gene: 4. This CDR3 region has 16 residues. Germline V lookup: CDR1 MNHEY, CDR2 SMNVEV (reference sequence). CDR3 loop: CASSLTAGGLSYEQYF. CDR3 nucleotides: TGTGCCAGCAGTTTAACAGCGGGGGGGCTCTCCTACGAGCAGTACTTC.

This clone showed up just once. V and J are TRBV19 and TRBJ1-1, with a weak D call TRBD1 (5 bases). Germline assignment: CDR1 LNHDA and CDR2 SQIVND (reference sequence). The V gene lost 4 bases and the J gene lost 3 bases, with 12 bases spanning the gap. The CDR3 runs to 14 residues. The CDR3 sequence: CASSNAGRYTEAFF. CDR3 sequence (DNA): TGTGCCAGTAGTAATGCAGGGCGGTACACTGAAGCTTTCTTT. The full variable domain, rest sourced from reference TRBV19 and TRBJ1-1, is DGGITQSPKYLFRKEGQNVTLSCEQNLNHDAMYWYRQDPGQGLRLIYYSQIVNDFQKGDIAEGYSVSREKKESFPLTVTSAQKNPTAFYLCASSNAGRYTEAFFGQGTRLTVV.

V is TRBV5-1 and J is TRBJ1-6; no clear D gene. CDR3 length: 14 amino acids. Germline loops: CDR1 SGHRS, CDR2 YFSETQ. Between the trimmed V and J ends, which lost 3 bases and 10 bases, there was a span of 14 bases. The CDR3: CASSSGVGGSPLHF. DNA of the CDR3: TGCGCCAGCAGCTCCGGTGTAGGTGGCTCACCCCTCCACTTT.

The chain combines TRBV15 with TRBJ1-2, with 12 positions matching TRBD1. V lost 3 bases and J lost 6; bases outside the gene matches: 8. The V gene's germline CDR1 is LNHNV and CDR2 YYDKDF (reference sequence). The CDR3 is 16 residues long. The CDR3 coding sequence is TGTGCCACCAGCAGGGGACAGGGGGCTTTCGGTCATGGCTACACCTTC. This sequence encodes CATSRGQGAFGHGYTF.

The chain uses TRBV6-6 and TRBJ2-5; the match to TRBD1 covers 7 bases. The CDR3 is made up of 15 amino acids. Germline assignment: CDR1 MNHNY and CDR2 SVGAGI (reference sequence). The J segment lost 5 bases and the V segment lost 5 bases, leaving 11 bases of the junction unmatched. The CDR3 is CASSNQGVGAETQYF. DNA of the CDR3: TGTGCCAGCAGTAACCAGGGGGTCGGGGCGGAGACCCAGTACTTC.

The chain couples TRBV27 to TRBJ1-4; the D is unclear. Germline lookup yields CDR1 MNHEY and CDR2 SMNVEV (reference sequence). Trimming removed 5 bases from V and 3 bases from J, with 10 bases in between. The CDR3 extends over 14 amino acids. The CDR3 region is CASSEGRPNEKLFF. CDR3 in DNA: TGTGCCAGCAGTGAAGGGCGGCCTAATGAAAAACTGTTTTTT.

CDR3 residues: CASSELQLGTQYF. For the CDR3, the DNA is TGTGCCAGCAGTGAACTCCAATTGGGGACCCAGTACTTC. The rearrangement joins TRBV2 to TRBJ2-5; D is undetermined. V was trimmed by 2 bases and J by 7 bases, leaving 11 bases between them. Germline CDR1 reads SNHLY; CDR2 reads FYNNEI. The CDR3 has 13 residues.

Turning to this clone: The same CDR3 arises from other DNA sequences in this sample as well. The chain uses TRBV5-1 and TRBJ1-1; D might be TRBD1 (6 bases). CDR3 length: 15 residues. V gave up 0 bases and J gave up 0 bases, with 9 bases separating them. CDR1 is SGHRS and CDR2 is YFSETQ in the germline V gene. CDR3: CASSLEAGVNTEAFF. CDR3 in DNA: TGCGCCAGCAGCTTGGAGGCAGGGGTGAACACTGAAGCTTTCTTT.

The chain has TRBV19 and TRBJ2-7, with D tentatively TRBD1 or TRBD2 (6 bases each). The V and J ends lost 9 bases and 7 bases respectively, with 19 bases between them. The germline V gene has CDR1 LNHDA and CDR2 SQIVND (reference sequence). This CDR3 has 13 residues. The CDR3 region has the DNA TGTGCCAGCGGGGGCGCGGGATGGATGGAGCAGTACTTC. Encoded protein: CASGGAGWMEQYF.

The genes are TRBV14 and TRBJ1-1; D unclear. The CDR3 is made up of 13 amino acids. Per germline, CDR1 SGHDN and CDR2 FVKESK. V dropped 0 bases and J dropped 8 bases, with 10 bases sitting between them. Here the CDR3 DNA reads TGTGCCAGCAGCCAAGATACGGGCAGGGAAGCTTTCTTT. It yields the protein CASSQDTGREAFF.

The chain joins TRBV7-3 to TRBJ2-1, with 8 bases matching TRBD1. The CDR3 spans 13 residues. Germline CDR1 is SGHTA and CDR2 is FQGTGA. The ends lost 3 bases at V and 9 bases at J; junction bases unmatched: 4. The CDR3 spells CASSFQGAAEQFF. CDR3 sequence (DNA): TGTGCCAGCAGCTTTCAGGGGGCTGCTGAGCAGTTCTTC. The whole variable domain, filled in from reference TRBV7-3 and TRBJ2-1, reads GAGVSQTPSNKVTEKGKYVELRCDPISGHTALYWYRQSLGQGPEFLIYFQGTGAADDSGLPNDRFFAVRPEGSVSTLKIQRTERGDSAVYLCASSFQGAAEQFFGPGTRLTVL.

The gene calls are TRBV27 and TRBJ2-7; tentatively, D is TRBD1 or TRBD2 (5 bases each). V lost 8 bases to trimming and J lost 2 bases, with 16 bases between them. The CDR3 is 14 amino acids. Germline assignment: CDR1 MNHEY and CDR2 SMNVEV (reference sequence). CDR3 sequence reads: CASGTEDPPYEQYF. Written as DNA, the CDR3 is TGTGCCAGCGGGACCGAGGACCCTCCCTACGAGCAGTACTTC.

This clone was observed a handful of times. The CDR3 DNA reads TGTGCCAGCAGGTGGGACACAGTAGGCTACACCTTC. Its translation is CASRWDTVGYTF. The chain is built from TRBV2 and TRBJ1-2; D is perhaps TRBD1 (6 bases). CDR3 length equals 12 residues. The V gene's germline CDR1 is SNHLY and CDR2 FYNNEI. V was pared by 6 bases and J by 8 bases, with 13 bases between.

The CDR3 loop is CASSRLGQATYEQYF. The CDR3, as DNA: TGTGCCAGCAGCCGACTCGGACAGGCTACCTACGAGCAGTACTTC. V is TRBV5-4 and J is TRBJ2-7, with 7 bases that match TRBD1. V lost 4 bases, J lost 2 bases, and 9 bases stayed unmatched. Looked up from germline, CDR1 is SGHNT and CDR2 is YYREEE (reference sequence). The CDR3 is 15 residues long.

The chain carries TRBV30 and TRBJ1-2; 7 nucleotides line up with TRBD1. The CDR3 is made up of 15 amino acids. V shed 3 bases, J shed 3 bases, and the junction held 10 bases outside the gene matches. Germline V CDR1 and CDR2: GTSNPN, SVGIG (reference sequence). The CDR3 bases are TGTGCCTGGAGCCATCCAGACAGGGATGACTATGGCTACACCTTC. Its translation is CAWSHPDRDDYGYTF.

The CDR3 loop reads CASSQDPRALNTEAFF. The CDR3 DNA reads as TGCGCCAGCAGCCAAGATCCAAGGGCTTTGAACACTGAAGCTTTCTTT. The chain links TRBV4-3 to TRBJ1-1; D gene uncertain. V dropped 0 bases and J dropped 0 bases, with 11 bases sitting between them. Germline loops: CDR1 LGHNA, CDR2 YSLEER. The CDR3 extends over 16 amino acids.

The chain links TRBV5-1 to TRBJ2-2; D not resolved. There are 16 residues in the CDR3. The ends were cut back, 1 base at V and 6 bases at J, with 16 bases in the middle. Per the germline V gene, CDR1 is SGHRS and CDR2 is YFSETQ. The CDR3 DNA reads TGCGCCAGCAGCTTGATTTCCAGTAACACGGCCGGGGAGCTGTTTTTT. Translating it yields CASSLISSNTAGELFF.